The following is a T cell receptor (beta chain) sequence with its context. The V gene's germline CDR1 is MNHEY and CDR2 SVGAGI. V lost 0 bases to trimming and J lost 8 bases, with 10 bases between them. CDR3 length: 13 amino acids. Six replicates per PBMC sample, mostly from roughly 450 ng of genomic DNA. Here immunoSEQ multiplex PCR was the method, and the copy in TCRdb shows in-frame clones only, minus some. The table lists 11,000 to 15,000 clones, 71% of them singletons. These data originate in a study of neoadjuvant anti-PD-1 for oral cavity cancer. The specimen was PBMCs, collected before nivolumab (anti-PD-1) treatment. J is TRBJ1-2 and V is TRBV6-5; D uncertain. This receptor was obtained from a person aged 35-79 years with oral cavity squamous cell carcinoma. The DNA for the CDR3 is TGTGCCAGCAGTTACTCAGGCAGTCGGGGCTACACCTTC. This gives the protein CASSYSGSRGYTF.